The rows below give T cell receptor beta chains drawn from one sample of a study of spatial heterogeneity in lung cancer. TCRdb reanalysed the 5' RACE reads using MiXCR and keeps one entry per CDR3 protein. The data hold under 50,000 distinct CDR3 sequences, with approximately 5.2% observed a single time. Sequences were derived from PBMCs, sampled at surgery. The receptors stem from a female donor with early-stage non-small cell lung cancer. CDR3s include the opening cysteine and the closing phenylalanine or tryptophan. The order of the fields is clone size, V gene, D gene, J gene, CDR3 protein, CDR3 DNA. A D gene is named only where the DNA matches it firmly. Not every row has a clone size; where given, it reads once, few, many or a size class.

many,TRBV29-1,TRBD1,TRBJ1-2,CSVEDREGYTF,TGCAGCGTAGAAGACAGGGAGGGCTACACCTTC
many,TRBV25-1,TRBD1,TRBJ1-1,CASSRGGWTEAFF,TGTGCCAGCAGTCGAGGGGGCTGGACTGAAGCTTTCTTT
many,TRBV28,-,TRBJ1-6,CASSRQEIYNSPLHF,TGTGCCAGCAGTCGACAGGAAATATATAATTCACCCCTCCACTTT
many,TRBV11-1,-,TRBJ2-7,CASSDLNELGEQYF,TGTGCCAGCAGCGACCTTAACGAGTTAGGGGAGCAGTACTTC
-,TRBV10-3,-,TRBJ1-1,CAISERRGLDTEAFF,TGTGCCATCAGTGAGCGGCGGGGGTTGGACACTGAAGCTTTCTTT
-,TRBV7-9,TRBD2,TRBJ2-5,CASSFLGGQETQYF,TGTGCCAGCAGCTTCTTGGGGGGGCAAGAGACCCAGTACTTC
-,TRBV14,-,TRBJ2-1,CASSQGLLVGSSFSSYNEQFF,TGTGCCAGCAGCCAAGGTCTGTTAGTGGGGTCCTCCTTTAGCTCCTACAATGAGCAGTTCTTC
-,TRBV30,-,TRBJ1-6,CAWRPSSYNSPLHF,TGTGCCTGGAGACCCAGCTCCTATAATTCACCCCTCCACTTT
many,TRBV7-2,TRBD2,TRBJ2-2,CASSSSGRATGELFF,TGTGCCAGCAGCTCATCCGGGAGGGCCACCGGGGAGCTGTTTTTT
many,TRBV1,-,TRBJ2-5,CTSSQDQHPGDQETQYF,TGCACCAGCAGCCAAGATCAGCACCCAGGGGACCAAGAGACCCAGTACTTC
medium-sized,TRBV7-2,-,TRBJ2-7,CASSLEFGNYEQYF,TGTGCCAGCAGCTTAGAGTTCGGAAACTACGAGCAGTACTTC
many,TRBV9,-,TRBJ2-1,CASSVLGENEQFF,TGTGCCAGCAGCGTTCTTGGAGAAAATGAGCAGTTCTTC
-,TRBV29-1,-,TRBJ2-3,CSVERGSGGNTQYF,TGCAGCGTTGAAAGGGGCAGTGGAGGTAATACGCAGTATTTT
many,TRBV6-5,-,TRBJ2-6,CAVLAPPNVLTF,TGTGCCGTCCTGGCCCCCCCAAACGTCCTGACTTTC
many,TRBV9,-,TRBJ1-5,CASSVGYSNQPQHF,TGTGCCAGCAGCGTAGGATATAGCAATCAGCCCCAGCATTTT
many,TRBV11-2,-,TRBJ1-3,CASSLPGQGNTIYF,TGTGCCAGCAGCTTACCAGGTCAAGGAAACACCATATATTTT
many,TRBV5-4,TRBD2,TRBJ2-2,CASSFTGQRGYGELFF,TGTGCCAGCAGCTTCACAGGCCAGCGGGGGTACGGGGAGCTGTTTTTT
few,TRBV24-1,TRBD1,TRBJ2-3,CATSDPTGGQDTQYF,TGTGCCACCAGTGACCCTACAGGGGGCCAAGATACGCAGTATTTT
-,TRBV2,-,TRBJ2-5,CASRERVETQYF,TGTGCCAGCAGGGAGCGGGTTGAGACCCAGTACTTC
many,TRBV4-2,TRBD1,TRBJ1-2,CASSQRGQGARGYTF,TGTGCCAGCAGCCAGAGGGGACAGGGGGCAAGAGGCTACACCTTC
many,TRBV6-5,TRBD1,TRBJ2-7,CASSFIGQGVYEQYF,TGTGCCAGCAGTTTTATTGGACAGGGAGTCTACGAGCAGTACTTC
many,TRBV25-1,-,TRBJ1-5,CASSEPGNQPQHF,TGTGCCAGCAGTGAACCCGGGAATCAGCCCCAGCATTTT
many,TRBV3-1,TRBD1,TRBJ1-2,CASSQGTGNGYTF,TGTGCCAGCAGCCAAGGGACAGGGAATGGCTACACCTTC
few,TRBV20-1,-,TRBJ1-4,CSAETARNEKLFF,TGCAGTGCTGAGACAGCCAGAAATGAAAAACTGTTTTTT
many,TRBV27,TRBD1,TRBJ1-1,CASSLGLRRGRVAEAFF,TGTGCCAGCAGTTTAGGCCTTAGAAGGGGGCGGGTCGCTGAAGCTTTCTTT
many,TRBV2,-,TRBJ2-3,CASSGGFSARDTQYF,TGTGCCAGCAGTGGGGGATTCTCTGCGAGAGATACGCAGTATTTT
few,TRBV7-9,TRBD1,TRBJ2-3,CASSSTDRVRTDTQYF,TGTGCCAGCAGCTCGACGGACAGGGTGCGCACAGATACGCAGTATTTT
few,TRBV12-3/TRBV12-4,TRBD2,TRBJ2-5,CASSLRRGAEETQYF,TGTGCCAGCAGTTTAAGGCGGGGGGCGGAAGAGACCCAGTACTTC
-,TRBV6-6,TRBD2,TRBJ2-5,CASSYPSGGGPPKETQYF,TGTGCCAGCAGTTACCCCTCGGGCGGGGGGCCGCCGAAAGAGACCCAGTACTTC
few,TRBV7-2,-,TRBJ2-1,CASSFHHTSGPGNNEQFF,TGTGCCAGCAGCTTCCACCATACGTCCGGCCCCGGGAACAATGAGCAGTTCTTC
-,TRBV5-1,-,TRBJ2-6,CASSLEVSGANVLTF,TGCGCCAGCAGCTTGGAGGTTTCCGGGGCCAACGTCCTGACTTTC
many,TRBV20-1,TRBD1,TRBJ1-5,CSARDSPGQGSSNQPQHF,TGCAGTGCTAGAGATTCCCCCGGACAGGGCTCTAGCAATCAGCCCCAGCATTTT
many,TRBV18,-,TRBJ1-3,CASSPGEGNTIYF,TGTGCCAGCTCGCCAGGGGAAGGAAACACCATATATTTT
-,TRBV2,-,TRBJ2-2,CASSEIGAGNTGELFF,TGTGCCAGCAGTGAAATTGGCGCGGGGAACACCGGGGAGCTGTTTTTT
many,TRBV5-1,TRBD2,TRBJ2-3,CASSLPSGGADTQYF,TGCGCCAGCAGTTTGCCGAGCGGGGGCGCAGATACGCAGTATTTT
many,TRBV6-1,-,TRBJ2-5,CASRVASGVETQYF,TGTGCCAGCAGGGTGGCGTCAGGGGTAGAGACCCAGTACTTC
many,TRBV7-3,TRBD2,TRBJ2-7,CASSFTSGGEQYF,TGTGCCAGCAGCTTTACTAGCGGGGGCGAGCAGTACTTC
many,TRBV5-1,TRBD1,TRBJ2-1,CASSLVQGAGNEQFF,TGCGCCAGCAGCTTGGTTCAGGGGGCAGGCAATGAGCAGTTCTTC
-,TRBV5-4,-,TRBJ1-2,CASSPDSGIYGYTF,TGTGCCAGCAGTCCGGATTCTGGGATCTATGGCTACACCTTC
many,TRBV28,-,TRBJ1-3,CASSSRGRSRNTIYF,TGTGCCAGCAGCAGCAGAGGGAGGTCGAGAAACACCATATATTTT
-,TRBV19,-,TRBJ1-5,CASSIRGAGQPQHF,TGTGCCAGTAGTATCAGGGGCGCTGGACAGCCCCAGCATTTT
many,TRBV10-3,-,TRBJ2-3,CAIKGEDTQYF,TGTGCTATCAAGGGTGAGGATACGCAGTATTTT
many,TRBV2,-,TRBJ2-7,CASSVATSYEQYF,TGTGCCAGCAGTGTGGCGACGTCGTACGAGCAGTACTTC